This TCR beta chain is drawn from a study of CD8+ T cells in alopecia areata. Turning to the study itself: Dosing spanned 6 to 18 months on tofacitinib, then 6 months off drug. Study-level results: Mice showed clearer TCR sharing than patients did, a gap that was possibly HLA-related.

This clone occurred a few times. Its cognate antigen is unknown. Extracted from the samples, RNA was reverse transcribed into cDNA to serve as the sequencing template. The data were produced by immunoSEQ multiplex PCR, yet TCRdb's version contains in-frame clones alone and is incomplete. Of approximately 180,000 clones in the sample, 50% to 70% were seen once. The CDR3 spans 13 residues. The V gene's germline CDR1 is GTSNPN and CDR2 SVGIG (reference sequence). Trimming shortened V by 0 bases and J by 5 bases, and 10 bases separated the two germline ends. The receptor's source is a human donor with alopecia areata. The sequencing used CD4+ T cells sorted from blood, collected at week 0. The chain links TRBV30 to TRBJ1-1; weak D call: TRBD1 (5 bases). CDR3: CAWSVGARTEAFF. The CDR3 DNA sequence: TGTGCCTGGAGTGTAGGGGCTCGGACTGAAGCTTTCTTT.